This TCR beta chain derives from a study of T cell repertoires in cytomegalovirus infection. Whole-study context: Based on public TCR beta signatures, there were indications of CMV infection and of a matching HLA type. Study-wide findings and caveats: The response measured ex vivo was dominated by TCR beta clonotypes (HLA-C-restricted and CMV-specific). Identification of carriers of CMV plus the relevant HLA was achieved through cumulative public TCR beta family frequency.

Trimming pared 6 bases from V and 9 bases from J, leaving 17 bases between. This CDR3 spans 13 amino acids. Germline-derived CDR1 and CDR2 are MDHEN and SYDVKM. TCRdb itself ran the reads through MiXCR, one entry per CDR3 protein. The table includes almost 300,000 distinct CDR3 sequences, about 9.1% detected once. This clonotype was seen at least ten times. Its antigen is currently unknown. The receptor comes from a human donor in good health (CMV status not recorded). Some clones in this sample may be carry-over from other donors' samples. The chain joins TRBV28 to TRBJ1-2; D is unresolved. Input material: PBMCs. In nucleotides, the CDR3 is TGTGCCAGCAGACTTACCGCCTTAGGCCGCTACACCTTC. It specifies CASRLTALGRYTF.